This TCR beta chain is from a study of CD8 T cells in ankylosing spondylitis. The CDR3 has 11 amino acids. Trimming pared 11 bases from V and 3 bases from J, leaving 11 bases between. TCRdb ran MiXCR on the 5' RACE reads and lists one entry per CDR3 protein. The data contain hundreds of thousands of distinct CDR3 sequences, around 25% of them singletons. The study's findings and limits: From matched ankylosing spondylitis synovial fluid, disease-linked clones were reportedly recovered at significantly enriched levels.

As for this clonotype: Its antigen is still unknown. Just one base apart from a much larger clone, this may be a read error.

The receptor's source is a male donor with ankylosing spondylitis or in good health (not recorded which). The chain joins TRBV6-7 to TRBJ2-7; D is undetermined. TRBV6-7 is filed as an ORF, its function uncertain. The sample was blood, either unsorted or a sorted T cell fraction (not recorded which). CDR3 nucleotides: TGTGCCGGACCGCACGGCTACGAGCAGTACTTC. Its protein product is CAGPHGYEQYF.